These 18 T cell receptor beta chains share one sample of origin, sequenced in a study of shared clonotypes between healthy human individuals. Method: immunoSEQ multiplex PCR; TCRdb's copy keeps in-frame clones and lacks some. The sample has hundreds of thousands of clones; roughly three quarters are singletons. The sample comprised PBMCs. All receptors derive from a woman aged 40 to 49 in good health. Some clones in this sample may be carry-over from other donors' samples.

CDR3 DNA sequence: TGTGCCAGCAGCCAGGAACTAGCGGGAGCAAATGAGCAGTTCTTC. It specifies CASSQELAGANEQFF. The chain recombines TRBV4-2 with TRBJ2-1; 11 bases align to TRBD2. The CDR3 totals 15 residues. The ends lost 3 bases at V and 7 bases at J; junction bases unmatched: 5. CDR1 and CDR2 (germline): LGHNA, YNFKEQ.

The chain carries TRBV7-9 and TRBJ1-1, with D tentatively TRBD1 (5 bases). There are 13 residues in the CDR3. V lost 3 bases and J lost 2, with 7 bases in between. Per germline, CDR1 SEHNR and CDR2 FQNEAQ (reference sequence). The CDR3 region is CASSFDSNTEAFF. The CDR3 DNA sequence: TGTGCCAGCAGCTTCGACAGTAACACTGAAGCTTTCTTT.

The V call is TRBV10-3, the J call TRBJ2-1; 7 bases line up with TRBD2. CDR1 and CDR2 from the germline V gene are ENHRY and SYGVKD. V dropped 8 bases and J dropped 0; count of bases not matched to a gene: 1. The CDR3 length is 13 residues. This chain's CDR3 is CAIGTTSYNEQFF. CDR3 DNA: TGTGCCATCGGGACTACCTCCTACAATGAGCAGTTCTTC.

This chain uses TRBV6-6 with TRBJ2-1; the D gene is possibly TRBD2 (6 bases). Looked up from germline, CDR1 is MNHNY and CDR2 is SVGAGI (reference sequence). The V and J ends lost 6 bases and 4 bases respectively, with 16 bases between them. CDR3 length equals 15 residues. The CDR3 loop reads CASSPGLNPYNEQFF. The CDR3 DNA sequence: TGTGCCAGCAGCCCCGGACTAAATCCTTACAATGAGCAGTTCTTC.

The gene calls are TRBV15 and TRBJ2-1; tentatively, D is TRBD2 (6 bases). Germline CDR1 LNHNV, CDR2 YYDKDF (reference sequence). This CDR3 region has 16 residues. The V end was cut by 1 base, the J end by 8 bases, with 18 bases between. CDR3 region: CATSRGAGSPADEQFF. In DNA, the CDR3 is TGTGCCACCAGCAGAGGGGCGGGGTCCCCAGCCGATGAGCAGTTCTTC.

The chain couples TRBV9 to TRBJ2-3, with D unclear. The CDR3 is 16 amino acids. V was shortened by 3 bases and J by 0 bases, with 14 bases between the two germline ends. Germline-derived CDR1 and CDR2 are SGDLS and YYNGEE. In DNA, the CDR3 is TGTGCCAGCAGCGCGGCGGCAGCCCTCAGCACAGATACGCAGTATTTT. It encodes CASSAAAALSTDTQYF. The full variable domain, with the rest looked up from reference TRBV9 and TRBJ2-3, is DSGVTQTPKHLITATGQRVTLRCSPRSGDLSVYWYQQSLDQGLQFLIQYYNGEERAKGNILERFSAQQFPDLHSELNLSSLELGDSALYFCASSAAAALSTDTQYFGPGTRLTVL.

The chain has TRBV5-8 and TRBJ1-1, with TRBD1 matching over 7 bases. The V and J ends lost 7 bases and 4 bases, in that order; junction bases with no gene match: 13. Germline V gives CDR1 SGHTS, CDR2 YDEGEE. The CDR3 runs to 15 residues. The CDR3 is CASLPQGDQGTEAFF. The CDR3 DNA sequence: TGTGCCAGCCTCCCCCAGGGGGATCAGGGCACTGAAGCTTTCTTT.

The chain uses TRBV7-2 and TRBJ2-2, with D tentatively TRBD2 (5 bases). Trimming pared 4 bases from V and 8 bases from J, leaving 17 bases between. This CDR3 is 15 amino acids long. Germline-derived CDR1 and CDR2 are SGHTA and FQGNSA. CDR3 nucleotide sequence: TGTGCCAGCAGCTCCCCCGGGATCCGGCGTGGGGAGCTGTTTTTT. Its protein is CASSSPGIRRGELFF.

CDR3 nucleotides: TGTGCCTGGGACAGGGTGGGCAATGAGCAGTTCTTC. Residues: CAWDRVGNEQFF. The gene calls are TRBV30 and TRBJ2-1, with 7 bases aligning to TRBD1. This CDR3 region has 12 residues. Unmatched junction bases numbered 4, after V lost 5 bases and J lost 6 bases. Germline loops: CDR1 GTSNPN, CDR2 SVGIG (reference sequence).

The chain is built from TRBV9 and TRBJ2-7; 7 bases are shared with TRBD1. The CDR3 has 14 residues. From germline, CDR1 is SGDLS and CDR2 YYNGEE. The V and J ends lost 3 bases and 2 bases, in that order; junction bases with no gene match: 5. The CDR3 sequence is CASSGWDSPYEQYF. CDR3 nucleotides: TGTGCCAGCAGCGGATGGGACAGCCCCTACGAGCAGTACTTC.

The chain carries TRBV5-4 and TRBJ1-1; 8 nucleotides align to TRBD1. The CDR3 spans 15 residues. V trimming: 9 bases; J trimming: 7 bases; junction bases outside the gene matches: 17. Germline CDR1 SGHNT, CDR2 YYREEE (reference sequence). The CDR3 sequence: CATLPTGTGPFEAFF. CDR3 coding DNA: TGTGCCACCCTACCCACCGGGACAGGACCTTTTGAAGCTTTCTTT.

The chain employs TRBV7-2 and TRBJ2-1; D is possibly TRBD1 (5 bases). This CDR3 region has 12 residues. V lost 2 bases, J lost 14 bases, and 13 bases lay in between. The germline gives CDR1 SGHTA, CDR2 FQGNSA. CDR3 amino acids: CASSLSGGREFF. For the CDR3, the DNA is TGTGCCAGCAGCTTAAGTGGTGGCAGGGAGTTCTTC.

The genes are TRBV7-9 and TRBJ2-7; D tentatively reads TRBD1 or TRBD2 (5 bases each). Germline V lookup: CDR1 SEHNR, CDR2 FQNEAQ (reference sequence). This CDR3 contains 15 residues. Trimming shortened V by 4 bases and J by 4 bases, and 17 bases separated the two germline ends. This CDR3 reads CASSSGPGIAYEQYF. The CDR3, as DNA: TGTGCCAGCAGCTCGGGACCGGGAATAGCATACGAGCAGTACTTC.

This chain links TRBV11-2 with TRBJ2-5, with D perhaps TRBD2 (5 bases). Germline-derived CDR1 and CDR2 are SGHAT and FQNNGV. The germline V and J ends were trimmed by 5 bases and 5 bases, with 9 bases remaining between them. The CDR3 is made up of 12 amino acids. The CDR3 DNA reads TGTGCCAGCAGCCCCGGGGAGGAGACCCAGTACTTC. It is translated as CASSPGEETQYF.

With regard to this clone: The junction and the germline gene differ at one end; a read error may be behind it. The V call is TRBV7-7, the J call TRBJ2-5, with 7 positions matching TRBD1. This CDR3 contains 14 residues. In germline, CDR1 is SSHAT, CDR2 FNYEAQ (reference sequence). CDR3 in DNA: TGTGCTAGCAGCCCGCTGACAGGGACGAAGACCCAGTACTTC. Translation: CASSPLTGTKTQYF.

The chain joins TRBV5-1 to TRBJ2-7; tentatively, D is TRBD1 (6 bases). The V end lost 2 bases, the J end lost 1 base, and 10 bases lay between the germline ends. Per germline, CDR1 SGHRS and CDR2 YFSETQ. CDR3 length: 14 amino acids. This CDR3 is CASSFDRQSYEQYF. The CDR3 nucleotides are TGCGCCAGCAGCTTTGACAGGCAATCCTACGAGCAGTACTTC.

V is TRBV6-5 and J is TRBJ2-3; TRBD2 might be the D (6 bases). The ends were cut back, 7 bases at V and 1 base at J, with 12 bases in the middle. Per the germline V gene, CDR1 is MNHEY and CDR2 is SVGAGI. The CDR3 is made up of 14 amino acids. This CDR3 is CASKLAYGTDTQYF. Here the CDR3 DNA reads TGTGCCAGCAAACTAGCATATGGCACAGATACGCAGTATTTT.

The chain uses TRBV6-5 and TRBJ2-7; the D is unclear. V was cut by 4 bases and J by 0 bases, with 16 bases left in between. There are 16 residues in the CDR3. Germline assignment: CDR1 MNHEY and CDR2 SVGAGI. DNA of the CDR3: TGTGCCAGCAGTTCGGTGGTTGGCAGGAGCTCCTACGAGCAGTACTTC. Translation: CASSSVVGRSSYEQYF.